The entry below gives a single T cell receptor (beta chain) sequence along with its context. This specimen comes from a study of blood T cell repertoires in COVID-19. Study as a whole: Sites in the United States, Italy and Spain provided acute and convalescent COVID-19 samples. PBMCs, B-cell-depleted T cells, or T cells provided the cDNA or gDNA that made up the material.

Germline lookup yields CDR1 SEHNR and CDR2 FQNEAQ (reference sequence). The CDR3 covers 14 residues. V was pared by 5 bases and J by 5 bases, with 12 bases between. Methods used by the authors: Estimation of nucleated cell counts was performed using reference gene primer amplification. Assay: immunoSEQ multiplex PCR; the TCRdb copy retains only in-frame clones and omits some. The DNA was the basis for D and trimming; V, J and clone size are from that table. The profile covers 95,000 to 110,000 clones, with 84% appearing a single time and about 4% taken by the ten largest. The rearrangement uses TRBV7-9 and TRBJ1-4, with D tentatively TRBD1 (6 bases). This clonotype was obtained from a human donor in a cohort sampled during active COVID-19. The sequenced sample was peripheral blood. CDR3 nucleotides: TGTGCCAGCAGCGTGACAGGTCTGAATGAAAAACTGTTTTTT. Its translation is CASSVTGLNEKLFF.